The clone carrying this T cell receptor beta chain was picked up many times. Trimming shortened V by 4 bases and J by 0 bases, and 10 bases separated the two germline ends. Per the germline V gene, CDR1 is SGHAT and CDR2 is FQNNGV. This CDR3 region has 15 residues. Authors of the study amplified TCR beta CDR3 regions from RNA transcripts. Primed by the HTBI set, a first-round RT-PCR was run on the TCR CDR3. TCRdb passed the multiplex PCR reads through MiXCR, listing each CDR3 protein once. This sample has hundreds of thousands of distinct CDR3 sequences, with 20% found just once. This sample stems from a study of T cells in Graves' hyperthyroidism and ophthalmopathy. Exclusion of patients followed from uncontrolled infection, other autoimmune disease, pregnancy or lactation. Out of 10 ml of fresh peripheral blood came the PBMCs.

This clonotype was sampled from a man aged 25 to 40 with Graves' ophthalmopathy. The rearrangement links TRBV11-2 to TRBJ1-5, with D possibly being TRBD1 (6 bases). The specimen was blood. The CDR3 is CASSSDSYSNQPQHF. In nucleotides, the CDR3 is TGTGCCAGCAGCTCGGACAGCTATAGCAATCAGCCCCAGCATTTT.